These 20 T cell receptor beta chains were sequenced from one sample in a study of T cell responses to AZD1222 COVID-19 vaccine (dated by TCRdb to the early 2020s). In the paper's terms, the time point label means: sample from adult after SARS-CoV-2 infection, after symptom onset. Library preparation was by the immunoSEQ multiplex PCR assay. What TCRdb holds here is the immuneACCESS table cut down to in-frame rearrangements. Part of the clones is not present; checked against another copy, under half of the missing clones reflect an unresolved V gene, and the others are unexplained. Here the sample has 130,000 to 150,000 clones; 85% to 95% occur a single time. The ten top clones hold less than 15% of the sample. The input for sequencing was peripheral blood, taken after recovery from COVID-19. The receptors stem from an adult who had recovered from COVID-19.

Only a few counts were recorded for this clone. The CDR3 sequence: CASSPANYGYTF. CDR3 nucleotides: TGTGCCAGCAGCCCAGCTAACTATGGCTACACCTTC. The chain joins TRBV12-3 or TRBV12-4 to TRBJ1-2, with D uncertain. The CDR3 contains 12 residues. V was pared by 6 bases and J by 0 bases, with 5 bases between.

The gene calls are TRBV29-1 and TRBJ2-5; D uncertain. Germline CDR1 is SQVTM and CDR2 is ANQGSEA. The CDR3 sequence is 14 residues long. V lost 6 bases and J lost 5, with 19 bases in between. The CDR3 nucleotides read TGCAGCGTCCTGGGCTATTCAAGTCCGGAGACCCAGTACTTC. This encodes CSVLGYSSPETQYF.

The chain has TRBV5-1 and TRBJ2-3; weak D call: TRBD2 (6 bases). The CDR3 is made up of 19 amino acids. Germline lookup yields CDR1 SGHRS and CDR2 YFSETQ. V was clipped by 4 bases and J by 0 bases, with 24 bases between them. The CDR3 loop is CASSTGTPKGGTSTDTQYF. In nucleotides, the CDR3 is TGCGCCAGCAGCACCGGGACCCCTAAGGGCGGGACTAGCACAGATACGCAGTATTTT.

V usage is TRBV19 and J usage is TRBJ1-5, with 9 bases identical to TRBD1. This CDR3 is 13 amino acids long. The germline gives CDR1 LNHDA, CDR2 SQIVND (reference sequence). J lost 6 bases, V lost 5 bases, and 2 bases had no gene match. CDR3: CASSGTGTQPQHF. Written as DNA, the CDR3 is TGTGCCAGTAGTGGGACAGGGACTCAGCCCCAGCATTTT.

This chain uses TRBV28 with TRBJ2-7; D unresolved. The CDR3 has 14 amino acids. Trimming removed 2 bases from V and 1 base from J, with 9 bases in between. Germline V CDR1 and CDR2: MDHEN, SYDVKM. The CDR3 region is CASSLRAASYEQYF. In nucleotides, the CDR3 is TGTGCCAGCAGTTTAAGGGCAGCTTCCTACGAGCAGTACTTC.

The chain uses TRBV6-5 and TRBJ1-4; TRBD1 matches 8 bases. CDR1 is MNHEY, CDR2 SVGAGI, per germline. V trimming: 6 bases; J trimming: 7 bases; junction bases outside the gene matches: 10. The CDR3 runs 15 residues. The CDR3 here is CASRSTDRGGEKLFF. The CDR3 DNA reads TGTGCCAGCAGGAGCACCGACAGGGGAGGTGAAAAACTGTTTTTT.

V gene TRBV27 combines with J gene TRBJ1-1; D is unresolved. In germline, CDR1 is MNHEY, CDR2 SMNVEV (reference sequence). This CDR3 has 17 amino acids. Trimming removed 2 bases at V and 3 bases at J, with 19 bases between. The CDR3 DNA follows: TGTGCCAGCAGTTTACGGTATTGGCAGGCCTATGACACTGAAGCTTTCTTT. Its translation is CASSLRYWQAYDTEAFF.

The V and J genes are TRBV3-1 (or the pseudogene TRBV3-2) and TRBJ2-7, with D unresolved. With 4 bases removed from V and 2 bases from J, the gap between germline ends came to 6 bases. In germline, CDR1 is LGHDT, CDR2 YNNKEL (reference sequence). This CDR3 comprises 12 residues. CDR3 sequence (DNA): TGTGCCAGCAGCCGTCAGGCCTACGAGCAGTACTTC. Amino acids: CASSRQAYEQYF.

This rearrangement joins TRBV29-1 to TRBJ2-1; D is unclear. This CDR3 has 15 amino acids. V was cut by 3 bases and J by 0 bases, with 12 bases left in between. Germline CDR1 reads SQVTM; CDR2 reads ANQGSEA. The CDR3 protein is CSVEGADRSYNEQFF. The CDR3 DNA reads TGCAGCGTTGAGGGTGCCGACCGCTCCTACAATGAGCAGTTCTTC.

The rearrangement joins TRBV9 to TRBJ2-7; weak D call: TRBD1 (5 bases). The V gene's germline CDR1 is SGDLS and CDR2 YYNGEE. The CDR3 is made up of 13 amino acids. V was pared by 1 base and J by 5 bases, with 10 bases between. The CDR3: CASSVQIRDEQYF. The CDR3 nucleotides are TGTGCCAGCAGCGTACAAATCAGGGACGAGCAGTACTTC.

The rearrangement links TRBV27 to TRBJ1-1, with TRBD1 matching 10 bases. Germline assignment: CDR1 MNHEY and CDR2 SMNVEV (reference sequence). The CDR3 has 14 residues. The V segment lost 1 base and the J segment 5 bases; nucleotides outside the gene matches: 1. The CDR3: CASSLWGQGTEAFF. The DNA for the CDR3 is TGTGCCAGCAGTTTATGGGGACAGGGGACTGAAGCTTTCTTT.

The chain combines TRBV10-3 with TRBJ2-2, with D unresolved. V was pared by 9 bases and J by 5 bases, with 13 bases between. This CDR3 is built from 13 residues. Germline CDR1 and CDR2: ENHRY and SYGVKD. CDR3 DNA sequence: TGTGCCATAGGTTCTGAGTTGACCGGGGAGCTGTTTTTT. Translation gives CAIGSELTGELFF.

In DNA form, the CDR3 reads TGTGCCAGCAGTGATGGGCAGGGGTTTTCCTACGAGCAGTACTTC. Amino acids: CASSDGQGFSYEQYF. This sequence joins TRBV25-1 and TRBJ2-7; D may be TRBD1 (6 bases). The CDR3 is 15 residues long. Germline lookup yields CDR1 MGHDK and CDR2 SYGVNS. V lost 3 bases, J lost 1 base, and 13 bases lay in between.

This rearrangement joins TRBV7-9 to TRBJ1-5; D gene unclear. CDR3 length equals 15 residues. Germline V lookup: CDR1 SEHNR, CDR2 FQNEAQ (reference sequence). Trimming removed 4 bases at V and 9 bases at J, with 19 bases between. Here the CDR3 reads CASSSATHGGRPQHF. In nucleotides, the CDR3 is TGTGCCAGCAGCTCAGCCACCCACGGAGGAAGGCCCCAGCATTTT. The whole variable domain, filled in from reference TRBV7-9 and TRBJ1-5, reads DTGVSQNPRHKITKRGQNVTFRCDPISEHNRLYWYRQTLGQGPEFLTYFQNEAQLEKSRLLSDRFSAERPKGSFSTLEIQRTEQGDSAMYLCASSSATHGGRPQHFGDGTRLSIL.

The V and J genes are TRBV29-1 and TRBJ2-3, with 9 nucleotides matching TRBD2. Germline CDR1 reads SQVTM; CDR2 reads ANQGSEA. The CDR3 covers 16 residues. Losses at the gene ends were 2 bases for V and 2 bases for J; bases not matched to a gene: 8. CDR3 DNA: TGCAGCGTTGAATTTCTGCGGGAGGGAGACACAGATACGCAGTATTTT. It specifies CSVEFLREGDTDTQYF.

The chain employs TRBV19 and TRBJ1-2; D is perhaps TRBD1 (6 bases). This CDR3 is built from 14 residues. Trimming shortened V by 6 bases and J by 0 bases, and 11 bases separated the two germline ends. Germline values: CDR1 LNHDA, CDR2 SQIVND (reference sequence). CDR3 bases: TGTGCCAGTAGCCAGGGGCCGGCTAACTATGGCTACACCTTC. Translating it yields CASSQGPANYGYTF.

The V and J genes are TRBV23-1 and TRBJ2-7, with TRBD1 matching 9 bases. TRBV23-1 carries the ORF label, with uncertain function. This CDR3 region has 17 residues. Unmatched junction bases numbered 10, after V lost 1 base and J lost 3 bases. In DNA form, the CDR3 reads TGCGCCAGCAGTCAATACGGGACAGGGTTTGTCGACTACGAGCAGTACTTC. Amino acid sequence: CASSQYGTGFVDYEQYF.

The J gene is TRBJ2-7, the V gene TRBV12-3 or TRBV12-4, with D possibly matching TRBD2 (6 bases). V lost 7 bases to trimming and J lost 8 bases, with 18 bases between them. This CDR3 spans 13 amino acids. CDR3: CASTGLLDPQQYF. The CDR3 DNA follows: TGTGCCAGCACGGGACTCCTTGACCCCCAGCAGTACTTC.

The chain employs TRBV4-1 and TRBJ2-3; 9 nucleotides align to TRBD2. V shed 3 bases, J shed 11 bases, and the junction held 9 bases outside the gene matches. This CDR3 comprises 14 residues. Germline V CDR1 and CDR2: MGHRA, YSYEKL. CDR3 sequence: CASSHPLRGREQYF. The CDR3 region has the DNA TGCGCCAGCAGCCATCCGCTGCGCGGGAGGGAGCAGTATTTT.

The count of this clone is one. This CDR3 reads CASSLLVGEPNYGYTF. The CDR3 coding sequence is TGTGCCAGCAGTTTATTGGTGGGGGAGCCCAACTATGGCTACACCTTC. This chain uses TRBV28 with TRBJ1-2; D is possibly TRBD1 (5 bases). This CDR3 has 16 residues. Trimming removed 1 base from V and 2 bases from J, with 14 bases in between. Germline loops: CDR1 MDHEN, CDR2 SYDVKM.